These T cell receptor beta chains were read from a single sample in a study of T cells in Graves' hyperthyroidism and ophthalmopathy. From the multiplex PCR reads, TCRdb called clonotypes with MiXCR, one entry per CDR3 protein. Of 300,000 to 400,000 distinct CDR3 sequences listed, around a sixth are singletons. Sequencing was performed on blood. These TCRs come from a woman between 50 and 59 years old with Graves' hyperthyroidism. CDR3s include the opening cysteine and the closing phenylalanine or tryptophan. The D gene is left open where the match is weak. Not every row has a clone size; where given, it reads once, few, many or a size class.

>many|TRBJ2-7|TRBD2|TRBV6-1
CASRHPSGGSYEQYF
TGTGCCAGCAGGCACCCTAGCGGGGGGTCCTACGAGCAGTACTTC
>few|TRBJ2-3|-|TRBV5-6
CASSPPASTDTQYF
TGTGCCAGCAGCCCACCAGCTAGCACAGATACGCAGTATTTT
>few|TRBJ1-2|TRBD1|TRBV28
CASSPIGTGKHGYTF
TGTGCCAGCAGTCCAATAGGGACAGGGAAACATGGCTACACCTTC
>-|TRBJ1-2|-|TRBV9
CASSATGQSGGYTF
TGTGCCAGCAGCGCCACGGGACAATCAGGAGGCTACACCTTC
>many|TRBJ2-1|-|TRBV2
CASSELGGDEQFF
TGTGCCAGCAGTGAGCTAGGGGGGGATGAGCAGTTCTTC
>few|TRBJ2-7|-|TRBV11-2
CASSLGLGRGYYEQYF
TGTGCCAGCAGCTTAGGCCTGGGGCGGGGATACTACGAGCAGTACTTC
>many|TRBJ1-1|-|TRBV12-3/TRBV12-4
CASSFLRNTEAFF
TGTGCCAGCAGTTTTCTCAGAAACACTGAAGCTTTCTTT
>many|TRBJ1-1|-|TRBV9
CASSKGRGDTEAFF
TGTGCCAGCAGCAAGGGGAGAGGGGACACTGAAGCTTTCTTT
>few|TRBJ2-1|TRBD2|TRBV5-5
CASNRQAGANEQFF
TGTGCCAGCAACCGCCAGGCGGGAGCCAATGAGCAGTTCTTC
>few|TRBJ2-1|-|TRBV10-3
CAISYQGGNEQFF
TGTGCCATCAGTTATCAGGGAGGCAATGAGCAGTTCTTC
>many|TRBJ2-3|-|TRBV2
CASRADSATSTDTQYF
TGTGCCAGCAGGGCGGACAGTGCCACTAGCACAGATACGCAGTATTTT
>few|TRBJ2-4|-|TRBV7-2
CASSLRDIQYF
TGTGCCAGCAGCTTACGGGACATTCAGTACTTC